The text below deals with one TCR beta chain. CDR1 is SGHRS and CDR2 is YFSETQ in the germline V gene. J lost 4 bases, V lost 4 bases, and 11 bases had no gene match. The CDR3 contains 17 residues. The authors' processing: Estimation of nucleated cell counts was performed using reference gene primer amplification. Profiled with immunoSEQ multiplex PCR; TCRdb holds only in-frame clones, not every one. V, J and clone size are those of that table, while D and trimming were read from the DNA. The sample gives approximately 62,000 clones, 76% of which show up once; approximately 6.8% is in the top ten. The data belong to a study of blood T cell repertoires in COVID-19. At the level of the study: Acute-phase and convalescent COVID-19 samples originated in the United States, Italy and Spain. PBMCs, B-cell-depleted T cells, or T cells were the source of the cDNA or gDNA that made up the material.

The sequence derives from a woman aged 50 to 60 with active or convalescent COVID-19. The chain links TRBV5-1 to TRBJ1-2; 12 bases agree with TRBD1. The sample was peripheral blood. CDR3 sequence: CASSPGQGAQYSYGYTF. DNA for the CDR3: TGCGCCAGCAGCCCGGGACAGGGGGCCCAGTACAGCTATGGCTACACCTTC.